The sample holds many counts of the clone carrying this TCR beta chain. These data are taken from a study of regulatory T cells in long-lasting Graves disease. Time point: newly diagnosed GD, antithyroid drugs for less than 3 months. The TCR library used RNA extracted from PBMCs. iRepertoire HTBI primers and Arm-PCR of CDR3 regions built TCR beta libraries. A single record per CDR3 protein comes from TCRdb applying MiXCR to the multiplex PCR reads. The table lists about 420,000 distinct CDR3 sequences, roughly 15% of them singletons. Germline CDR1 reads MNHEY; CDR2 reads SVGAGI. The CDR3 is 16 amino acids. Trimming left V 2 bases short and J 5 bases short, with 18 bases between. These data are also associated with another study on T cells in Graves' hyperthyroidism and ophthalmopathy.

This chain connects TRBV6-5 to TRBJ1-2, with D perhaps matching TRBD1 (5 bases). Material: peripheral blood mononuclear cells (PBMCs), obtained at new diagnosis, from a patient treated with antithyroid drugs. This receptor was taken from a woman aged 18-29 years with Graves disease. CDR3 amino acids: CASSYRGLSPSYGYTF. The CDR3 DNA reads TGTGCCAGCAGTTACAGGGGACTTTCTCCATCGTATGGCTACACCTTC.